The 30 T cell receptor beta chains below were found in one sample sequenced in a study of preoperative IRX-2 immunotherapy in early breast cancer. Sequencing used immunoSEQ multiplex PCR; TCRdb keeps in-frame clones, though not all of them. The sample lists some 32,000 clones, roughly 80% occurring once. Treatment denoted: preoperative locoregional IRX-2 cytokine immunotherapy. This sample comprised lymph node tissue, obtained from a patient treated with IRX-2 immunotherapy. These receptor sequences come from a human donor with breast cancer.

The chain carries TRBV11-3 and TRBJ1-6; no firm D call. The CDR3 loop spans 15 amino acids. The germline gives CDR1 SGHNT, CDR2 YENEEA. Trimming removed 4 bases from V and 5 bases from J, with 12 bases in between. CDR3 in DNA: TGTGCCAGCAGCTGGGTCACGGAAAATAATTCACCCCTCCACTTT. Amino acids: CASSWVTENNSPLHF. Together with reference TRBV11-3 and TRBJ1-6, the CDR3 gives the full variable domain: EAGVVQSPRYKIIEKKQPVAFWCNPISGHNTLYWYLQNLGQGPELLIRYENEEAVDDSQLPKDRFSAERLKGVDSTLKIQPAELGDSAVYLCASSWVTENNSPLHFGNGTRLTVT.

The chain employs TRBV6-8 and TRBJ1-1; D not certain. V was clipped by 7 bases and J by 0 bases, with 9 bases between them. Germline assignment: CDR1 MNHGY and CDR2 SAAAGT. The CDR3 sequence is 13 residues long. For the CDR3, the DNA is TGTGCCAGCACGGGTGAGATGAACACTGAAGCTTTCTTT. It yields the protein CASTGEMNTEAFF.

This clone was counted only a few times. The CDR3 region has the DNA TGTGCCAGCTCACCATCCGAAGGGACCGGAAACACCATATATTTT. Amino acids: CASSPSEGTGNTIYF. The chain combines TRBV18 with TRBJ1-3; a weak D match, TRBD1 (5 bases). CDR1 and CDR2 (germline): KGHSH, LQKENI. The CDR3 is 15 amino acids. Deletions cut 2 bases from V and 4 bases from J, with 12 bases between.

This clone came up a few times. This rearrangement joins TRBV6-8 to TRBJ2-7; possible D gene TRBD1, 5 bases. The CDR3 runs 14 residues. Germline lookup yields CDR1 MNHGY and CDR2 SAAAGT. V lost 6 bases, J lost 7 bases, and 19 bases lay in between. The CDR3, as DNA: TGTGCCAGCAGCCCCCTCGACAGTTTATGGGAGCAGTACTTC. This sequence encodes CASSPLDSLWEQYF.

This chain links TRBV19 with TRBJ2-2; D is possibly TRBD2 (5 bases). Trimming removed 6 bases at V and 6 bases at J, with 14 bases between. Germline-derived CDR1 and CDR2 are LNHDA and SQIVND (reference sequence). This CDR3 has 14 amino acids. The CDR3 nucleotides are TGTGCCAGTAGCTTGCGGCGGGCGGCCGGGGAGCTGTTTTTT. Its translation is CASSLRRAAGELFF.

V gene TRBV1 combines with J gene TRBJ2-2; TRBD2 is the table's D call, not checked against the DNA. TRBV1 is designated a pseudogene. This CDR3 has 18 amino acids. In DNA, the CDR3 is TGCGCCAGCAGCCAAGATGGGGGACGAGCGGGAGGCACCGGGGAGCTGTTTTTT. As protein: CASSQDGGRAGGTGELFF.

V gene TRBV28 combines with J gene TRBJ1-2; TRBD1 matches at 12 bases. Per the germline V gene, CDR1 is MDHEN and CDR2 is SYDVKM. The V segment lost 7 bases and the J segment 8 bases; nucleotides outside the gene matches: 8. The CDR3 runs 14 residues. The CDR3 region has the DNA TGTGCCAGCACCCCCGGGACAGGGGGCAGAGGCTACACCTTC. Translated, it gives CASTPGTGGRGYTF.

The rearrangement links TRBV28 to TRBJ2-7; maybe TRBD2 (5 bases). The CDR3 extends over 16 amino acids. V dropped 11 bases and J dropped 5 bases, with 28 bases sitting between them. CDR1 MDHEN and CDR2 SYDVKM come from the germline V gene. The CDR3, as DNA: TGTGCCTCCAAGGAAACGTGGGAGCCGGGGTTCGACGAGCAGTACTTC. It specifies CASKETWEPGFDEQYF.

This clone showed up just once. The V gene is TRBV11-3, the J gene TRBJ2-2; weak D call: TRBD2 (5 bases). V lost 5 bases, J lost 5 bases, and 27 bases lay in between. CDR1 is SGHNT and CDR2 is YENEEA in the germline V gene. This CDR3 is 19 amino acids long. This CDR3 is CASSPEPSAVVRRTGELFF. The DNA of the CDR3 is TGTGCCAGCAGCCCCGAACCCTCAGCGGTGGTTCGACGGACCGGGGAGCTGTTTTTT.

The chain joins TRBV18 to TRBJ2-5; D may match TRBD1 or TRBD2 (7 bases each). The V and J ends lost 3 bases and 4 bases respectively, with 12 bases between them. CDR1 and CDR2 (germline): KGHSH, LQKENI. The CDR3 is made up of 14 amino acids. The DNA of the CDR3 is TGTGCCAGCTCACCGGCAGGGGGGGGAGAGACCCAGTACTTC. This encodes CASSPAGGGETQYF.

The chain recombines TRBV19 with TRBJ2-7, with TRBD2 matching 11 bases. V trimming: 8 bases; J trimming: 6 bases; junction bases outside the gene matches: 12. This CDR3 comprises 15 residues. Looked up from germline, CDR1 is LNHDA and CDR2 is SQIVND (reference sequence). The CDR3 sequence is CASAALAGDFSEQYF. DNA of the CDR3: TGTGCCAGTGCCGCACTAGCGGGAGATTTTTCCGAGCAGTACTTC. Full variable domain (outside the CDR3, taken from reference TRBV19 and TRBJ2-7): DGGITQSPKYLFRKEGQNVTLSCEQNLNHDAMYWYRQDPGQGLRLIYYSQIVNDFQKGDIAEGYSVSREKKESFPLTVTSAQKNPTAFYLCASAALAGDFSEQYFGPGTRLTVT.

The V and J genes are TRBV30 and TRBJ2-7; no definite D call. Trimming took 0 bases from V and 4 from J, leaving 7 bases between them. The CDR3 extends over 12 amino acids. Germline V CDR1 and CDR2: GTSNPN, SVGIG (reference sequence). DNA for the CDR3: TGTGCCTGGAGTGTAACTCGATACGAGCAGTACTTC. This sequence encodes CAWSVTRYEQYF.

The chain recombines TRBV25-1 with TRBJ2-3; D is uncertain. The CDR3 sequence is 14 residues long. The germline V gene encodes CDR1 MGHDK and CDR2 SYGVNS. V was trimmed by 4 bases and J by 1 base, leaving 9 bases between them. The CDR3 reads CASSGRIGTDTQYF. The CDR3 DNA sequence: TGTGCCAGCAGTGGTAGGATTGGCACAGATACGCAGTATTTT.

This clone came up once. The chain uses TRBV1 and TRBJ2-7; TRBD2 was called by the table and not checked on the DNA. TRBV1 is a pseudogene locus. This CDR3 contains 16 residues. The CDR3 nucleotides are TGCGCCAGCAGCCAAGACGGGACTAGCGGCTTCTACGAGCAGTACTTC. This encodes CASSQDGTSGFYEQYF.

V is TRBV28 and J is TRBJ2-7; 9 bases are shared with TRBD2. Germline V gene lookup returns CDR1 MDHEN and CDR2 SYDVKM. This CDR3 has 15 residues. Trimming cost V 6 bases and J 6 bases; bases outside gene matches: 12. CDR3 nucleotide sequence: TGTGCCAGCAGCCGGACTAGCGATCTCCCTCTCGAGCAGTACTTC. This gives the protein CASSRTSDLPLEQYF.

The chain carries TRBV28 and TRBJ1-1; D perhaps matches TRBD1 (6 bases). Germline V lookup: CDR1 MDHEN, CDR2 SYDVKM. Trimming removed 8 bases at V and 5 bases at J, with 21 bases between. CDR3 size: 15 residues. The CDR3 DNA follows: TGTGCCAGCCGGAAGATCCACAGGGTGGGAACTGAAGCTTTCTTT. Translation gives CASRKIHRVGTEAFF. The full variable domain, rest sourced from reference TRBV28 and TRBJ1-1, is DVKVTQSSRYLVKRTGEKVFLECVQDMDHENMFWYRQDPGLGLRLIYFSYDVKMKEKGDIPEGYSVSREKKERFSLILESASTNQTSMYLCASRKIHRVGTEAFFGQGTRLTVV.

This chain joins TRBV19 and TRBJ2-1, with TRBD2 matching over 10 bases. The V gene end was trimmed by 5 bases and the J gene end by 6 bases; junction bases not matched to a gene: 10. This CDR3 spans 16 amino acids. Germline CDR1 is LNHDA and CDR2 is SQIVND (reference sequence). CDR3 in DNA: TGTGCCAGTAGTTTCTGGGACCTAGCGGGGGCCAATGAGCAGTTCTTC. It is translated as CASSFWDLAGANEQFF.

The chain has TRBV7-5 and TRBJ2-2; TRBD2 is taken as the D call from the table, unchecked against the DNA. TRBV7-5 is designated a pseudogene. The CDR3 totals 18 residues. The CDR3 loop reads CASSLAGTSGVLTGELFF. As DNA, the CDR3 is TGTGCCAGCAGCCTGGCTGGGACTAGCGGGGTCCTTACCGGGGAGCTGTTTTTT.

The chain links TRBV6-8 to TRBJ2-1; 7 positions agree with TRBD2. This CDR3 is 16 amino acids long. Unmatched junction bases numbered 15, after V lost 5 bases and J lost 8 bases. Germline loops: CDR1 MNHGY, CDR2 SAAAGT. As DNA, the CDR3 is TGTGCCAGCAGTGATATGAGCCTAGCGGTAAGGGATGAGCAGTTCTTC. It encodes CASSDMSLAVRDEQFF.

The CDR3 reads CASTLDSLYQPQHF. The CDR3 nucleotides are TGTGCCAGCACCCTTGACAGCCTATATCAGCCCCAGCATTTT. The gene calls are TRBV12-5 and TRBJ1-5; a possible D gene is TRBD1 (5 bases). CDR1 is LGHNT and CDR2 is FRNRAP in the germline V gene. This CDR3 has 14 residues.

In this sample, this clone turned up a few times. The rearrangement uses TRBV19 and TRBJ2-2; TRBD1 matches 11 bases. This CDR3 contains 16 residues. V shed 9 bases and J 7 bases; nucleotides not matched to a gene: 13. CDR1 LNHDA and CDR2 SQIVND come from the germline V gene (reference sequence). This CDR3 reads CASHLLRTGGHGELFF. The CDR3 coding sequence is TGTGCCAGCCACCTTCTGCGGACAGGGGGCCACGGGGAGCTGTTTTTT.

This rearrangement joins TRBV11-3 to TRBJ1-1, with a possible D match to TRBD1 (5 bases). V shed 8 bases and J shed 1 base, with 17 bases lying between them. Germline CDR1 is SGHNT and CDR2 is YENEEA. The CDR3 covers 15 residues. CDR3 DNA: TGTGCCAGCGAAATCTCCGGGGGGAAGAACACTGAAGCTTTCTTT. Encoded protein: CASEISGGKNTEAFF. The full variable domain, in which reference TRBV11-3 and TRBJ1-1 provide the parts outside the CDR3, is EAGVVQSPRYKIIEKKQPVAFWCNPISGHNTLYWYLQNLGQGPELLIRYENEEAVDDSQLPKDRFSAERLKGVDSTLKIQPAELGDSAVYLCASEISGGKNTEAFFGQGTRLTVV.

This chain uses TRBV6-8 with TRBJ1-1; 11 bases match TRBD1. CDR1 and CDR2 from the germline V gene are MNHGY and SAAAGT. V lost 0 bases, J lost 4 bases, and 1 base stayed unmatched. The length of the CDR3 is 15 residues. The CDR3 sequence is CASSYSGQGATEAFF. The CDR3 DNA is TGTGCCAGCAGTTACTCCGGACAGGGGGCCACTGAAGCTTTCTTT.

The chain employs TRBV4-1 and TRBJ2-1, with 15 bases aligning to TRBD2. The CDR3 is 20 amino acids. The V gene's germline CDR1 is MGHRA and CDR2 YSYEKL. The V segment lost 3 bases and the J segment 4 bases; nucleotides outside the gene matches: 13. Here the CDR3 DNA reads TGCGCCAGCAGCCACCCCGGGCGGACTAGCGGGAGGGAATCTTACAATGAGCAGTTCTTC. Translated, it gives CASSHPGRTSGRESYNEQFF.

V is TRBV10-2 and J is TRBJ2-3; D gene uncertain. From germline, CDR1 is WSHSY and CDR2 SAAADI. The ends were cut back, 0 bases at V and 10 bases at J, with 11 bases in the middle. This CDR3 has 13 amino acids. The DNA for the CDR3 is TGCGCCAGCAGTGAGTCGCGGTCTGGTGCGCAGTATTTT. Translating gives CASSESRSGAQYF.

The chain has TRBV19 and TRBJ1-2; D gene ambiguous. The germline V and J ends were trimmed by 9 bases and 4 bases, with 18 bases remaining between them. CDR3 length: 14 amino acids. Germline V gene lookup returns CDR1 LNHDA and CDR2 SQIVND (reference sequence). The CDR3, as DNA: TGTGCCAGCTCTCGTGCCCAGCTAAGCTATGGCTACACCTTC. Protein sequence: CASSRAQLSYGYTF.

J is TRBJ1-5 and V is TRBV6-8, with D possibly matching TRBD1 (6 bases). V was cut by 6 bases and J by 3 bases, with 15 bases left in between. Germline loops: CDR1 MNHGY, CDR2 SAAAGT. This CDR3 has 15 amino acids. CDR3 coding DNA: TGTGCCAGCAGACCTCAGACAGGACACAATCAGCCCCAGCATTTT. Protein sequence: CASRPQTGHNQPQHF.

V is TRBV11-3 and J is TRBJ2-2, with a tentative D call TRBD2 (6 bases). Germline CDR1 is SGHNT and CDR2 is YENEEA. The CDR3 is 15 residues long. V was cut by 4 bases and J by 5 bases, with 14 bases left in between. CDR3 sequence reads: CASSSTGGDTGELFF. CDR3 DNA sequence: TGTGCCAGCAGCTCAACTGGCGGGGATACCGGGGAGCTGTTTTTT.

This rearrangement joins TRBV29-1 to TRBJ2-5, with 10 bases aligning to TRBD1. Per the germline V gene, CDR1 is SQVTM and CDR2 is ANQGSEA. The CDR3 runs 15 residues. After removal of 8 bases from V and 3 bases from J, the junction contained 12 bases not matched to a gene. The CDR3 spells CSTSLTGTGEETQYF. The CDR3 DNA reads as TGCAGCACCTCGCTGACCGGGACAGGGGAAGAGACCCAGTACTTC.

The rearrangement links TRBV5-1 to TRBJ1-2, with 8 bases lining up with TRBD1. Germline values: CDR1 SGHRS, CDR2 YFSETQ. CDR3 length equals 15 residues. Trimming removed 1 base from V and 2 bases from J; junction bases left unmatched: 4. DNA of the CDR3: TGCGCCAGCAGCTTGCCGACAGGGGAGAACTATGGCTACACCTTC. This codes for CASSLPTGENYGYTF.